This is a list of T cell receptor beta chains from one sample in a study of cytomegalovirus exposure and HLA in healthy donors. Data came from immunoSEQ multiplex PCR; TCRdb stores just in-frame clones and leaves some out. This table has about 150,000 clones, about three quarters appearing once. The sequenced sample consisted of PBMCs. These receptors all come from a woman aged 40 to 49 in good health and CMV-seropositive. CDR3s include the opening cysteine and the closing phenylalanine or tryptophan. A D gene is named only where the DNA matches it firmly. A row's size may be missing; if present it is once, few, many or a size class.

D gene	clone size	V gene	J gene	CDR3 DNA	CDR3 protein
TRBD1	.	TRBV6-1	TRBJ2-5	TGTGCCAGCAGTATGACAGGGTTTAATGAAGAGACCCAGTACTTC	CASSMTGFNEETQYF
TRBD1	.	TRBV14	TRBJ1-1	TGTGCCAGCAGCAAATTCAGGACAGGGGGGAACACTGAAGCTTTCTTT	CASSKFRTGGNTEAFF
.	.	TRBV27	TRBJ2-7	TGTGCCAGCAGCCTAAGGGACAACTCCTACGAGCAGTACTTC	CASSLRDNSYEQYF
.	.	TRBV9	TRBJ1-2	TGTGCCAGCAGCGTAGAGGCAGGCTATGGCTACACCTTC	CASSVEAGYGYTF
TRBD1	.	TRBV5-1	TRBJ1-1	TGCGCCAGCAGCCTCGGGACAGGGGGCAATATGAACACTGAAGCTTTCTTT	CASSLGTGGNMNTEAFF
TRBD1	.	TRBV18	TRBJ1-2	TGTGCCAGCTCACCCCCGGGACAGCCGAACTATGGCTACACCTTC	CASSPPGQPNYGYTF
TRBD2	.	TRBV30	TRBJ2-3	TGTGCCCGGAGTCGAAGCGGGGGTAACCCCCCTAATACGCAGTATTTT	CARSRSGGNPPNTQYF
TRBD2	.	TRBV6-1	TRBJ2-3	TGTGCCAGCAGTGACCCGGGGGGAGGCGTAGATACGCAGTATTTT	CASSDPGGGVDTQYF
.	.	TRBV25-1	TRBJ2-7	TGTGCCAGCAGTGGGAAATACGGGACAAGCCTCTACGAGCAGTACTTC	CASSGKYGTSLYEQYF
TRBD1	.	TRBV5-1	TRBJ1-3	TGCGCCAGCAGCACATCAGGGGGCGATGGAAACACCATATATTTT	CASSTSGGDGNTIYF
.	few	TRBV7-9	TRBJ2-3	TGTGCCGGGGGGACGGGCAATACGCAGTATTTT	CAGGTGNTQYF
TRBD1	.	TRBV28	TRBJ1-1	TGTGCCAGCAGAGACAGGGGGTTGACTGAAGCTTTCTTT	CASRDRGLTEAFF
.	.	TRBV2	TRBJ1-1	TGTGCCAGCATGATGGGACAACTGAACACTGAAGCTTTCTTT	CASMMGQLNTEAFF
.	once	TRBV5-6	TRBJ2-6	TGTGCCAGCAGCTTGGGTGAGAGCTCTGGGGCCAACGTCCTGACTTTC	CASSLGESSGANVLTF
.	.	TRBV6-5	TRBJ1-1	TGTGCCAGCAGTTACTCGACAGGAGCGCGATTCACTGAAGCTTTCTTT	CASSYSTGARFTEAFF
TRBD1	.	TRBV7-2	TRBJ1-2	TGTGCCAGCAGCCGGACAGGGTATGGCTACACCTTC	CASSRTGYGYTF
.	.	TRBV6-1	TRBJ1-5	TGTGCCAGCACCTTATATAGCAATCAGCCCCAGCATTTT	CASTLYSNQPQHF
.	.	TRBV19	TRBJ1-6	TGTGCCAGTAGTATCGACAGGACCTTCTCACCCCTCCACTTT	CASSIDRTFSPLHF
.	.	TRBV5-1	TRBJ2-5	TGCGCCAGCAGCTGGACGGGGGAGGAGACCCAGTACTTC	CASSWTGEETQYF
.	once	TRBV14	TRBJ2-7	TGTGCCAGCAGCCAAGAACGAGCACTTAGAACCTACGAGCAGTACTTC	CASSQERALRTYEQYF
.	few	TRBV29-1	TRBJ2-2	TGCAGCGTTGCCCAAGGAGGGGGCGGCACCGGGGAGCTGTTTTTT	CSVAQGGGGTGELFF
TRBD2	.	TRBV5-1	TRBJ2-5	TGCGCCAGCCATACGGGGGGGCCGGTCCAAGAGACCCAGTACTTC	CASHTGGPVQETQYF
TRBD1	.	TRBV10-3	TRBJ1-2	TGTGCCATCAGTGATGCAGGGGGCCGGGGCTACACCTTC	CAISDAGGRGYTF
TRBD2	few	TRBV7-2	TRBJ2-1	TGTGCCAGCAGCCCACTAGCGGGGGGGGAAGATGAGCAGTTCTTC	CASSPLAGGEDEQFF
.	.	TRBV5-4	TRBJ2-2	TGTGCCAGCAGCTTATACACACCCACCGGGGAGCTGTTTTTT	CASSLYTPTGELFF
TRBD2	.	TRBV7-9	TRBJ2-1	TGTGCCAGCAGCGACCAGGGAGGGAGTGGGACCTACAATGAGCAGTTCTTC	CASSDQGGSGTYNEQFF
.	.	TRBV10-2	TRBJ1-6	TGCGCCAGCAGTTGGGTAGCGGGATCACCCCTCCACTTT	CASSWVAGSPLHF
.	few	TRBV4-2	TRBJ1-1	TGTGCCAGCAGCTATAACAGGCTAGATGGGAACACTGAAGCTTTCTTT	CASSYNRLDGNTEAFF
.	.	TRBV5-1	TRBJ1-1	TGCGCCAGCAGCTTGGTCCAGGGCACTGAAGCTTTCTTT	CASSLVQGTEAFF
TRBD1	.	TRBV7-2	TRBJ2-1	TGTGCCAGCAGCCAACGGGACAGGATCTACAATGAGCAGTTCTTC	CASSQRDRIYNEQFF
TRBD1	.	TRBV7-9	TRBJ1-1	TGTGCCAGCAGAGGACAGGGGGGAGGGAACACTGAAGCTTTCTTT	CASRGQGGGNTEAFF
.	.	TRBV28	TRBJ1-6	TGTGCCAGCAGGCTCTCGGGGGGAGGGAATTCACCCCTCCACTTT	CASRLSGGGNSPLHF
TRBD1	.	TRBV5-4	TRBJ2-7	TGTGCCAGCAGTCCGGGACAGGGATTTTACGAGCAGTACTTC	CASSPGQGFYEQYF
.	.	TRBV30	TRBJ1-1	TGTGCCTGGAGGCCCTTCGGACGGAGGTCTGAAGCTTTCTTT	CAWRPFGRRSEAFF
.	.	TRBV10-3	TRBJ2-7	TGTGCCATCAGTGAGTCGCTCGGCTACGAGCAGTACTTC	CAISESLGYEQYF
TRBD1	.	TRBV28	TRBJ2-7	TGTGCCAGCAGTTACCGACGAACAGGGGGCTCCTACGAGCAGTACTTC	CASSYRRTGGSYEQYF
TRBD1	.	TRBV7-3	TRBJ1-2	TGTGCCAGCAGCCCTCAGACAGGGTATGGCTACACCTTC	CASSPQTGYGYTF
TRBD1	.	TRBV6-1	TRBJ1-1	TGTGCCAGCAAAGAGGGACAGGGAAACACTGAAGCTTTCTTT	CASKEGQGNTEAFF
TRBD2	.	TRBV5-1	TRBJ2-1	TGCGCCAGCAGCCCTAGCGGGGGTTACAATGAGCAGTTCTTC	CASSPSGGYNEQFF
.	.	TRBV6-5	TRBJ1-2	TGTGCCAGCAGGGACACAGGGAACTATGGCTACACCTTC	CASRDTGNYGYTF
.	.	TRBV7-2	TRBJ1-2	TGTGCCAGCAGCTTATCATCAGGGAGGGAGGATGGCTACACCTTC	CASSLSSGREDGYTF
TRBD1	.	TRBV6-5	TRBJ1-5	TGTGCCAGCAGACAGGGGGATCAGCCCCAGCATTTT	CASRQGDQPQHF
TRBD1	.	TRBV7-9	TRBJ1-2	TGTGCCAGCAGCTTGGACAACTCAGGGGGCAACTATGGCTACACCTTC	CASSLDNSGGNYGYTF
TRBD1	.	TRBV28	TRBJ1-2	TGTGTCAGCAGTGCCAGGACAGGAATCTATGGCTACACCTTC	CVSSARTGIYGYTF
.	.	TRBV21-1	TRBJ1-2	TGTGCTCACAGCGAGAGGGGGCGGGGAGCTGGCTACACCTTC	CAHSERGRGAGYTF
.	.	TRBV7-9	TRBJ1-1	TGTGCCAGCAGCTTCTCGGTGAACACTGAAGCTTTCTTT	CASSFSVNTEAFF
.	.	TRBV30	TRBJ1-1	TGTGCCTGGAACCACAGGAACACTGAAGCTTTCTTT	CAWNHRNTEAFF
TRBD2	.	TRBV30	TRBJ2-2	TGTGCCTGGGATCCTAGCGGGGGAAACACCGGGGAGCTGTTTTTT	CAWDPSGGNTGELFF
.	.	TRBV4-3	TRBJ2-2	TGCGCCAGCAGCCCCGGGAGTGGCACCGGGGAGCTGTTTTTT	CASSPGSGTGELFF
.	.	TRBV5-1	TRBJ1-2	TGCGCCAGCAGCCCGGCGGGGGAGGTTGGCTACACCTTC	CASSPAGEVGYTF
TRBD1	.	TRBV7-3	TRBJ1-2	TGTGCCAGCAGCTTAACAGGGAAGGGGGCGCTTGGCTACACCTTC	CASSLTGKGALGYTF
.	.	TRBV9	TRBJ1-2	TGTGCCAGCAGCGACCACTCCAGGGGCCCTAGCTATGGCTACACCTTC	CASSDHSRGPSYGYTF
.	.	TRBV5-1	TRBJ2-3	TGCGCCAGCACGCTTCGCGGGACTAGCACAGATACGCAGTATTTT	CASTLRGTSTDTQYF
.	once	TRBV10-1	TRBJ2-1	TGCGCCAGCAGTGATCGCAGGGGACGTGAGCAGTTCTTC	CASSDRRGREQFF
.	.	TRBV6-6	TRBJ1-5	TGTGCCAGCTTAGGGGCTAGCAATCAGCCCCAGCATTTT	CASLGASNQPQHF
TRBD1	.	TRBV7-3	TRBJ2-1	TGTGCCAGCGGGTTCCCAGAGTCAGGGGGCAGCTCCTACAATGAGCAGTTCTTC	CASGFPESGGSSYNEQFF
TRBD1	.	TRBV28	TRBJ1-4	TGTGCCAGCAGTTTCGATCAGGGGGCGTCTGAAAAACTGTTTTTT	CASSFDQGASEKLFF
.	.	TRBV28	TRBJ2-3	TGTGCCAGCAGTTTATCGGGGACAAGCGAATATTTT	CASSLSGTSEYF
.	.	TRBV5-5	TRBJ1-6	TGTGCCAGCAGCTTCCGACAGGATGGTTCCAATTCACCCCTCCACTTT	CASSFRQDGSNSPLHF
TRBD1	few	TRBV29-1	TRBJ2-7	TGCAGCGTTGTTGGACAGGGGGTGACTTACGAGCAGTACTTC	CSVVGQGVTYEQYF